This is a list of T cell receptor beta chains from one sample in a study of T cells in Graves' hyperthyroidism and ophthalmopathy. TCRdb reprocessed the multiplex PCR reads with MiXCR, giving one entry per CDR3 protein. The sample lists about 640,000 distinct CDR3 sequences, approximately 15% occurring once. Sequencing used blood. These TCRs come from a woman between 45 and 65 years old with Graves' ophthalmopathy. Both conserved end residues are part of each CDR3. D genes are given only for firm matches. Size tells how often a clone was seen (once, few, many) or the class of an expanded clone, and some rows leave it out.

>few|TRBJ1-2|TRBV2|TRBD1
TGTGCCAGCAGTAGGACAGGAGACTATGGCCACACCTTC
CASSRTGDYGHTF
>.|TRBJ2-4|TRBV27|TRBD2
TGTGCCAGCAGTTTCTTAGGACTAGCGGGGCACGGAGCCAAAAACATTCAGTACTTC
CASSFLGLAGHGAKNIQYF
>many|TRBJ2-7|TRBV24-1|TRBD2
TGTGCCACCAGTGATCACGGGACTAGCGGCATCGCCGGGCAGTACTTC
CATSDHGTSGIAGQYF
>many|TRBJ2-2|TRBV7-9|TRBD2
TGTGCCAGCAGCTTAGTCCGCGGACTAGCGGGAAACACCGGGGAGCTGTTTTTT
CASSLVRGLAGNTGELFF
>many|TRBJ1-1|TRBV10-3|.
TGTGCCATCAGTGAGGAGGAAGGCCTTGGGGCTTTCTTT
CAISEEEGLGAFF
>.|TRBJ2-1|TRBV24-1|TRBD1
TGTGCCACCAGCCGGCCAGGGGGCAATGAGCAGTTCTTC
CATSRPGGNEQFF
>.|TRBJ2-7|TRBV6-5|TRBD2
TGTGCCAGCAGTTATATAATAGGACTAGCGGGAGCCTACGAGCAGTACTTC
CASSYIIGLAGAYEQYF
>.|TRBJ2-5|TRBV14|.
TGTGCCAGCAGCCAAGTGACATCCTTCAGGGGAATGGGAGAGACCCAGTACTTC
CASSQVTSFRGMGETQYF
>many|TRBJ1-5|TRBV7-2|.
TGTGCCAGCAGCAGGGACAACAATCAGCCCCAGCATTTT
CASSRDNNQPQHF
>.|TRBJ1-1|TRBV12-3/TRBV12-4|TRBD1
TGTGCCAGCAGTCCGGACAGGGGCAAGGGCAACACTGAAGCTTTCTTT
CASSPDRGKGNTEAFF
>.|TRBJ1-2|TRBV4-2|.
TGTGCCAGCAGCCAAGATAAGAACTGGGAAGACTATGGCTACACCTTC
CASSQDKNWEDYGYTF
>many|TRBJ2-5|TRBV11-2|TRBD2
TGTGCCAGCAGCTCGATCACCTCTAGCGGACAAGAGACCCAGTACTTC
CASSSITSSGQETQYF
>many|TRBJ1-2|TRBV2|.
TGTGCCAGCAGTGTCGGACCATCACAATATGGCTACACCTTC
CASSVGPSQYGYTF
>few|TRBJ2-4|TRBV13|.
TGTGCCAGCAGCCTCGGCTGGGGGAACATTCAGTACTTC
CASSLGWGNIQYF
>many|TRBJ2-7|TRBV5-1|TRBD2
TGCGCCAGCAGCAAGGGACTAGCGGGAGGTACCTACGAGCAGTACTTC
CASSKGLAGGTYEQYF
>many|TRBJ2-1|TRBV29-1|TRBD1
TGCAGCGTTGCGGGACAGGGGGGCAATGAGCAGTTCTTC
CSVAGQGGNEQFF
>many|TRBJ2-3|TRBV10-3|.
TGTGCCGTCCAGGGGCTAGGCACAGATACGCAGTATTTT
CAVQGLGTDTQYF
>many|TRBJ2-3|TRBV28|TRBD2
TGTGCCACCCGTTTGGGGCTAGCGGGAGGAGGAAGCACAGATACGCAGTATTTT
CATRLGLAGGGSTDTQYF
>.|TRBJ2-7|TRBV28|.
TGTGCCAGCACATCAGAATACTACGGGCAGTACTTC
CASTSEYYGQYF
>.|TRBJ2-1|TRBV3-1|.
TGTGCCAGTTCTCCGTGGGGCGGGATGAGCTCCTACAATGAGCAGTTCTTC
CASSPWGGMSSYNEQFF
>few|TRBJ2-2|TRBV11-3|.
TGTGCCAGCAGCGCCGGTAGCACCGGGGAGCTGTTTTTT
CASSAGSTGELFF
>many|TRBJ2-1|TRBV2|TRBD2
TGTGCCAACTTACTCCTAGCGGGAGGGCTCGGTGAGCAGTTCTTC
CANLLLAGGLGEQFF
>.|TRBJ2-7|TRBV18|.
TGTGCCAGCTCAGAAATTAACTCAGGGGTCGGGGAGCAGTACTTC
CASSEINSGVGEQYF
>many|TRBJ1-5|TRBV2|.
TGTGCCAGCAGCTCCGGACAAAATAGCAATCAGCCCCAGCATTTT
CASSSGQNSNQPQHF
>.|TRBJ2-7|TRBV4-2|.
TGTGCCAGCAGCCAAGATGAGTCCGGGTTAGGCTCCTACGAGCAGTACTTC
CASSQDESGLGSYEQYF
>many|TRBJ2-7|TRBV28|.
TGTGCCAGCTCATGGGACAACCCCTACGAGCAGTACTTC
CASSWDNPYEQYF
>many|TRBJ1-6|TRBV6-1|TRBD1
TGTGCCAGCAGTGAGCAGGGGGCTAATTCACCCCTCCACTTT
CASSEQGANSPLHF
>many|TRBJ2-4|TRBV7-9|TRBD2
TGTGCCAGCAGCTTAGCTTTTACGGGACTAGCGGGACCCCTAGCCAAAAACATTCAGTACTTC
CASSLAFTGLAGPLAKNIQYF
>many|TRBJ2-7|TRBV6-1|.
TGTGCCAGCCGAGTCGGATGGACCTCCTACGAGCAGTACTTC
CASRVGWTSYEQYF
>few|TRBJ2-3|TRBV5-6|TRBD2
TGTGCCAGCAGCCGAAGCGGGAGTTTTGGTACGCAGTATTTT
CASSRSGSFGTQYF
>many|TRBJ1-5|TRBV7-9|.
TGTGCCAGCAGCTTAGAGGCGGATCAGCCCCAGCATTTT
CASSLEADQPQHF
>many|TRBJ1-1|TRBV18|.
TGTGCCAGCTCAAATAAGGGGAACACTGAAGCTTTCTTT
CASSNKGNTEAFF
>many|TRBJ2-1|TRBV5-1|TRBD2
TGCGCCAGCAGCTTGGCCCCAGTTGGGACTAGCGGGCCCAATGAGCAGTTCTTC
CASSLAPVGTSGPNEQFF
>.|TRBJ1-1|TRBV6-1|.
TGTGCCAGCAGTGGACACCAAAACACTGAAGCTTTCTTT
CASSGHQNTEAFF
>many|TRBJ2-5|TRBV18|.
TGTGCCAGCTCACCACCGGTACGGGGCGAGCAAGAGACCCAGTACTTC
CASSPPVRGEQETQYF
>few|TRBJ1-1|TRBV7-9|.
TGTGCCACCCTAATCGGCACTGAAGCTTTCTTT
CATLIGTEAFF
>few|TRBJ2-1|TRBV5-1|.
TGCGCCAGCAGCGCGGAGACTAGTAGGAATGAGCAGTTCTTC
CASSAETSRNEQFF
>many|TRBJ2-2|TRBV5-1|TRBD2
TGCGCCAGCAGCAAGCGGAACCTAGCGGGAGGGAGCACCGGGGAGCTGTTTTTT
CASSKRNLAGGSTGELFF
>many|TRBJ2-2|TRBV7-3|.
TGTGCCAGCAGCTTAACGGATCAATTCACCGGGGAGCTGTTTTTT
CASSLTDQFTGELFF
>few|TRBJ2-2|TRBV12-3/TRBV12-4|.
TGTGCCAGCAGTTTATCTGTGAATTTCAGGGAGCTGTTTTTT
CASSLSVNFRELFF
>many|TRBJ2-7|TRBV20-1|.
TGCAGTGCAGATAGCGTCAGCTACGAGCAGTACTTC
CSADSVSYEQYF
>few|TRBJ1-4|TRBV7-2|TRBD1
TGTGCCAGCAGCATAGACAGGGCAACTAATGAAAAACTGTTTTTT
CASSIDRATNEKLFF
>many|TRBJ1-5|TRBV3-1|.
TGTGCCAGCAGCCTACAGGGTCTTCAGCCCCAGCATTTT
CASSLQGLQPQHF
>few|TRBJ1-4|TRBV12-3/TRBV12-4|TRBD1
TGTGCCAGCAGTTTCTCCCCAGGGGGCGTTAATGAAAAACTGTTTTTT
CASSFSPGGVNEKLFF
>.|TRBJ2-6|TRBV6-2/TRBV6-3|TRBD2
TGTGCCAGCAGTCGGGACTACAACTCTGGGGCCAACGTCCTGACTTTC
CASSRDYNSGANVLTF
>.|TRBJ1-1|TRBV4-2|TRBD1
TGTGCCAGCAGCCAAGCTACTCGAAGGGGGCAGGAAGCTTTCTTT
CASSQATRRGQEAFF
>many|TRBJ2-2|TRBV7-3|TRBD2
TGTGCCAGCAGCTTAAAGGTCCTAGCGGGGGCTAGAGACACCGGGGAGCTGTTTTTT
CASSLKVLAGARDTGELFF
>many|TRBJ2-7|TRBV7-9|.
TGTGCCAGCAGCAAAGTAGGGGAGCAGTACTTC
CASSKVGEQYF
>many|TRBJ1-1|TRBV11-3|.
TGTGCCAGCAGCCCTAGGGAGGGTCGCACTGAAGCTTTCTTT
CASSPREGRTEAFF